These 8 T cell receptor beta chains came from one sample sequenced in a study of identical twins. TCRdb reprocessed the 5' RACE reads via MiXCR and lists one record per CDR3 protein. The sample lists about 660,000 distinct CDR3 sequences; approximately 9% were seen once. These data were likewise used in another study, on yellow fever vaccine responses in identical twins.

The sequenced sample consisted of PBMCs. All receptors come from a woman under 30 in good health.

This clonotype was recorded many times. The V call is TRBV21-1, the J call TRBJ2-7; TRBD1 is the table's D call and was not checked against the DNA. TRBV21-1 counts as a pseudogene. This CDR3 spans 17 amino acids. DNA of the CDR3: TGTGCCAGGGGGGGCAAAAATTCCGGGACACATCCCTACGAGCAGTACTTC. The encoded protein is CARGGKNSGTHPYEQYF.

This clonotype has just a few counts. This chain uses TRBV11-2 with TRBJ2-3, with 7 bases that match TRBD2. The ends lost 5 bases at V and 0 bases at J; junction bases unmatched: 5. Germline CDR1 is SGHAT and CDR2 is FQNNGV. The CDR3 covers 15 residues. The CDR3 sequence: CASSPGTTSTDTQYF. CDR3 bases: TGTGCCAGCAGCCCGGGGACTACAAGCACAGATACGCAGTATTTT.

This clonotype was seen ten or more times. The chain joins TRBV18 to TRBJ2-1, with D maybe TRBD1 (7 bases). CDR3 length: 14 amino acids. V lost 6 bases to trimming and J lost 1 base, with 10 bases between them. Germline CDR1 KGHSH, CDR2 LQKENI. CDR3 in amino acids: CASSEGQSYNEQFF. Here the CDR3 DNA reads TGTGCCAGCTCGGAGGGACAGTCCTACAATGAGCAGTTCTTC.

This clonotype was seen a handful of times. The chain recombines TRBV20-1 with TRBJ2-7; 9 bases align to TRBD1. This CDR3 has 16 amino acids. V shed 5 bases, J shed 0 bases, and the junction held 11 bases outside the gene matches. Per the germline V gene, CDR1 is DFQATT and CDR2 is SNEGSKA (reference sequence). The CDR3 reads CSAPHPGQGTSYEQYF. Here the CDR3 DNA reads TGCAGTGCTCCCCATCCTGGACAGGGGACCTCCTACGAGCAGTACTTC.

This clonotype was seen only a few times. This rearrangement joins TRBV24-1 to TRBJ2-2; unclear D gene. The CDR3 has 15 amino acids. Trimming shortened V by 0 bases and J by 1 base, and 5 bases separated the two germline ends. Germline-derived CDR1 and CDR2 are KGHDR and SFDVKD. The CDR3 is CATSDLDLNTGELFF. CDR3 in DNA: TGTGCCACCAGTGATTTGGACCTGAACACCGGGGAGCTGTTTTTT.

There are a few counts of this clonotype. The rearrangement uses TRBV14 and TRBJ2-2; 8 bases are shared with TRBD1. Germline V lookup: CDR1 SGHDN, CDR2 FVKESK. V trimming: 0 bases; J trimming: 1 base; junction bases outside the gene matches: 4. CDR3 length equals 17 residues. The CDR3 here is CASSQDLGTGNTGELFF. The CDR3 DNA sequence: TGTGCCAGCAGCCAAGATTTGGGGACAGGGAACACCGGGGAGCTGTTTTTT.

This chain connects TRBV7-2 to TRBJ2-7; D possibly uses TRBD1 or TRBD2 (5 bases each). Trimming shortened V by 8 bases and J by 4 bases, and 12 bases separated the two germline ends. The CDR3 length is 12 residues. CDR1 and CDR2 (germline): SGHTA, FQGNSA. DNA of the CDR3: TGTGCCAGCCGGGGACCTGGGTACGAGCAGTACTTC. This codes for CASRGPGYEQYF.

The chain recombines TRBV29-1 with TRBJ2-7, with TRBD1 identical over 7 bases. The germline V gene encodes CDR1 SQVTM and CDR2 ANQGSEA. This CDR3 has 15 amino acids. Germline trimming cut 7 bases from V and 0 bases from J; bases unmatched to any gene: 12. The CDR3 loop reads CSATAPDRSSYEQYF. The CDR3 DNA reads TGCAGCGCTACAGCACCGGACAGGAGCTCCTACGAGCAGTACTTC.